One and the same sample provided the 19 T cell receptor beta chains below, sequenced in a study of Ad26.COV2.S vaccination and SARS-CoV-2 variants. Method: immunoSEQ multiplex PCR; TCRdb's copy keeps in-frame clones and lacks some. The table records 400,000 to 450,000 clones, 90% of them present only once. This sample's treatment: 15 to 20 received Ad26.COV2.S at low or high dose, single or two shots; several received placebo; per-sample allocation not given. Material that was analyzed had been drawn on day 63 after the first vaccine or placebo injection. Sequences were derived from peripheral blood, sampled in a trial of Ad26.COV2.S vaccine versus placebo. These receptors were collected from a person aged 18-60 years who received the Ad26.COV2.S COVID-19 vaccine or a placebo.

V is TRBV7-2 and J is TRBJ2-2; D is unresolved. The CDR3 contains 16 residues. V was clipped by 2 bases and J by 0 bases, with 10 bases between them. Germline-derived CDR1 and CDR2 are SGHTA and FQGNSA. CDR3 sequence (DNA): TGTGCCAGCAGCTTAAGTGTTGCGGCGAACACCGGGGAGCTGTTTTTT. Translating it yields CASSLSVAANTGELFF.

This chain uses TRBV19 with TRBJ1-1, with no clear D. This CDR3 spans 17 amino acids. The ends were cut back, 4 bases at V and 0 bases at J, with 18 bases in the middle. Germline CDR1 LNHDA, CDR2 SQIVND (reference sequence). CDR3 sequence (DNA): TGTGCCAGTAGTACATCCGGGATATCTTATATGAACACTGAAGCTTTCTTT. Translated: CASSTSGISYMNTEAFF. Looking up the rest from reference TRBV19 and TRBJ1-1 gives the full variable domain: DGGITQSPKYLFRKEGQNVTLSCEQNLNHDAMYWYRQDPGQGLRLIYYSQIVNDFQKGDIAEGYSVSREKKESFPLTVTSAQKNPTAFYLCASSTSGISYMNTEAFFGQGTRLTVV.

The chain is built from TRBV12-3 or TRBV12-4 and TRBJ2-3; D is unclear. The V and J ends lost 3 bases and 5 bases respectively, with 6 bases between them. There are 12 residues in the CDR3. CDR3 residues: CASSLNEDTQYF. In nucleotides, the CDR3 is TGTGCCAGCAGTTTGAACGAAGATACGCAGTATTTT.

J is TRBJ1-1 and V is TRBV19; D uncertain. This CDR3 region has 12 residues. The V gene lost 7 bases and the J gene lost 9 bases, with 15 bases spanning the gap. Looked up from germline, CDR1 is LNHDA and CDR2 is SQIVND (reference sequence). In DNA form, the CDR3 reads TGTGCCAGTACCCCCCTTGAAGGAAAAGCTTTCTTT. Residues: CASTPLEGKAFF.

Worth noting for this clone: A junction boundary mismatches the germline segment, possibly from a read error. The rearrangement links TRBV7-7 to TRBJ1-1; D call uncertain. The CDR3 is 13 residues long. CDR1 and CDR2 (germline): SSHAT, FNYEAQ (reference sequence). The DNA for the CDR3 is TGTGCTAGCAGCTTAAGCAGAAACACTGAAGCTTTCTTT. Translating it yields CASSLSRNTEAFF.

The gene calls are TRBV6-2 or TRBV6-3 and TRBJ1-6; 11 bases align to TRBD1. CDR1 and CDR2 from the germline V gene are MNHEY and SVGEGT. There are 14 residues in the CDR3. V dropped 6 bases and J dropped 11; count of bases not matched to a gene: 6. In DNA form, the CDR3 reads TGTGCCAGCAGCAGGGGACAGGGGGTAGCACCCCTCCACTTT. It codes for CASSRGQGVAPLHF.

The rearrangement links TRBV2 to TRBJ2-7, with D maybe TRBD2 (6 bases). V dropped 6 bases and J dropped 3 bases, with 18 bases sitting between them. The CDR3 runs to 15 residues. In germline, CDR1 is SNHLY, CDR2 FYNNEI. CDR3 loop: CASRVGLGTHYEQYF. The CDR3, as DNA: TGTGCCAGCAGGGTGGGCCTAGGGACTCACTACGAGCAGTACTTC. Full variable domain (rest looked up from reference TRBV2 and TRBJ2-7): EPEVTQTPSHQVTQMGQEVILRCVPISNHLYFYWYRQILGQKVEFLVSFYNNEISEKSEIFDDQFSVERPDGSNFTLKIRSTKLEDSAMYFCASRVGLGTHYEQYFGPGTRLTVT.

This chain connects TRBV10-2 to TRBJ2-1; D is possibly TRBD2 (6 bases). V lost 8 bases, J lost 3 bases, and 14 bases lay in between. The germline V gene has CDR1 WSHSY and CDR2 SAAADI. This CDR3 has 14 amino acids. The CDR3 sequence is CASAGTSRYNEQFF. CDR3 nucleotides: TGCGCCAGCGCCGGGACTTCTCGCTACAATGAGCAGTTCTTC.

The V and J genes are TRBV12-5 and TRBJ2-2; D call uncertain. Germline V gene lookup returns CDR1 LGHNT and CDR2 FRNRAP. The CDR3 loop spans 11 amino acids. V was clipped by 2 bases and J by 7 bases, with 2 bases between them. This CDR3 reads CASGLIGELFF. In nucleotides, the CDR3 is TGTGCTAGTGGTTTGATCGGGGAGCTGTTTTTT.

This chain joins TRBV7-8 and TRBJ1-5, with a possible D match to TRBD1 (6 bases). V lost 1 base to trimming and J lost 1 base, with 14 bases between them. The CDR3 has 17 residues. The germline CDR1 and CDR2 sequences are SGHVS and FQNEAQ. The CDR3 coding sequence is TGTGCCAGCAGCTTAGAAGGTCCAGGGGAGAGCAATCAGCCCCAGCATTTT. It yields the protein CASSLEGPGESNQPQHF.

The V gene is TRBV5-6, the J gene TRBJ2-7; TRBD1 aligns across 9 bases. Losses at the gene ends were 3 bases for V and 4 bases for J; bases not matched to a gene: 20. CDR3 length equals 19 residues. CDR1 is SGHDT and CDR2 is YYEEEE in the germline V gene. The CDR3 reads CASSSGTGWGVLLGYEQYF. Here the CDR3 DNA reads TGTGCCAGCAGCTCCGGGACAGGGTGGGGGGTACTACTAGGGTACGAGCAGTACTTC. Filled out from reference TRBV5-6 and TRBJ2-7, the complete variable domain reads DAGVTQSPTHLIKTRGQQVTLRCSPKSGHDTVSWYQQALGQGPQFIFQYYEEEERQRGNFPDRFSGHQFPNYSSELNVNALLLGDSALYLCASSSGTGWGVLLGYEQYFGPGTRLTVT.

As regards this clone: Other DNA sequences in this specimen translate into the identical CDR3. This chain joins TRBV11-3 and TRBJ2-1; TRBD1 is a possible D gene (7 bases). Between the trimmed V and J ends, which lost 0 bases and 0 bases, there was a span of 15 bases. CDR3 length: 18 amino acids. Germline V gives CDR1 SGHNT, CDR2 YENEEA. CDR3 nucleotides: TGTGCCAGCAGCTTAGATCAGGGGGGTTCTAGCTCCTACAATGAGCAGTTCTTC. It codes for CASSLDQGGSSSYNEQFF.

CDR3 protein: CASSDGAHNEQFF. The CDR3 DNA sequence: TGTGCCAGCAGTGACGGGGCTCACAATGAGCAGTTCTTC. The V call is TRBV2, the J call TRBJ2-1; D tentatively fits TRBD1 or TRBD2 (5 bases each). Trimming shortened V by 3 bases and J by 5 bases, and 8 bases separated the two germline ends. The germline V gene has CDR1 SNHLY and CDR2 FYNNEI. This CDR3 comprises 13 residues.

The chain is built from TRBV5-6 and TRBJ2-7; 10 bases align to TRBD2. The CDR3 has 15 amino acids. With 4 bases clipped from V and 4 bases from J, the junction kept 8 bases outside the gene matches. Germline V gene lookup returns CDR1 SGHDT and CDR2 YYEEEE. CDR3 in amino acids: CASSQEREGLYEQYF. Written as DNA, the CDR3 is TGTGCCAGCAGCCAAGAGCGGGAGGGCCTTTACGAGCAGTACTTC.

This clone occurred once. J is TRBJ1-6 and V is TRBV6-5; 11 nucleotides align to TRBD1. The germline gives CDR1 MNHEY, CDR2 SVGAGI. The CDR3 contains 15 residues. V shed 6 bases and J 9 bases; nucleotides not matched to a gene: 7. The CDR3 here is CASRFSGTGGSPLHF. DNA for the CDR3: TGTGCCAGCAGATTCTCCGGGACAGGGGGTTCACCCCTCCACTTT.

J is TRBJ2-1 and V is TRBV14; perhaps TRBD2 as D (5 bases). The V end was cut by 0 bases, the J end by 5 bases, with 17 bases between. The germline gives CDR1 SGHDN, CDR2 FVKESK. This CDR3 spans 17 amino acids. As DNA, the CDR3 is TGTGCCAGCAGCCAAGAAGTCGGACTGAGCGGTAACAATGAGCAGTTCTTC. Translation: CASSQEVGLSGNNEQFF.

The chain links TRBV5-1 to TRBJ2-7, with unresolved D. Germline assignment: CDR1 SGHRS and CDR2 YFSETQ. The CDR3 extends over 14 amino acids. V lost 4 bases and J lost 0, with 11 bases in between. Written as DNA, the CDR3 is TGCGCCAGCAGCCTAGTTGCCTCCTCCTACGAGCAGTACTTC. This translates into CASSLVASSYEQYF.

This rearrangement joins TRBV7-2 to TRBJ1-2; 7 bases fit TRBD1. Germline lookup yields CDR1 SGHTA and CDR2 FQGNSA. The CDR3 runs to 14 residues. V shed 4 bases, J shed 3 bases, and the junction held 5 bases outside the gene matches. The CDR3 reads CASSSDRAHYGYTF. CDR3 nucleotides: TGTGCCAGCAGCTCCGACAGGGCCCACTATGGCTACACCTTC.

The CDR3 region has the DNA TGTGCCAGCAAACCTCAGAACTATGGCTACACCTTC. It specifies CASKPQNYGYTF. The chain has TRBV6-5 and TRBJ1-2, with D unresolved. Germline loops: CDR1 MNHEY, CDR2 SVGAGI. Between the trimmed V and J ends, which lost 7 bases and 2 bases, there was a span of 8 bases. The CDR3 totals 12 residues.